Listed here are 27 T cell receptor beta chains from one sample, sequenced in a study of shared clonotypes between healthy human individuals. The assay was immunoSEQ multiplex PCR, and TCRdb's table has in-frame clones only and misses some. Of 2 million to 2.5 million clones listed, around 92% were seen once; the top ten hold around 0.4%. The sample was naive CD4+ T cells from PBMCs. Subset described: CD45RA+ positively selected. The source of these receptors is a man aged 18 to 30 in good health. Some clones in this sample may be carry-over from other donors' samples.

CDR3 bases: TGTGCCAGCAGTACAAAGTCCAGGGGGGACACTGAAGCTTTCTTT. Translation: CASSTKSRGDTEAFF. J is TRBJ1-1 and V is TRBV6-6, with 7 bases identical to TRBD1. Germline V gene sequence: CDR1 MNHNY, CDR2 SVGAGI (reference sequence). This CDR3 spans 15 amino acids. Trimming at V came to 5 bases and at J to 3 bases, leaving 9 bases not matched to a gene.

This clone has a single count. J is TRBJ2-1 and V is TRBV30; no clear D. V was cut by 5 bases and J by 4 bases, with 15 bases left in between. The germline V gene has CDR1 GTSNPN and CDR2 SVGIG (reference sequence). The CDR3 runs to 14 residues. The CDR3 is CAWSRVGIYNEQFF. In nucleotides, the CDR3 is TGTGCCTGGTCAAGGGTAGGGATTTACAATGAGCAGTTCTTC.

The chain couples TRBV7-2 to TRBJ2-7, with unresolved D. CDR3 length equals 14 residues. The V end was cut by 0 bases, the J end by 4 bases, with 10 bases between. Germline V CDR1 and CDR2: SGHTA, FQGNSA. The CDR3 DNA follows: TGTGCCAGCAGCTTAGCCACCGGTACTTACGAGCAGTACTTC. Translating it yields CASSLATGTYEQYF.

The chain has TRBV9 and TRBJ1-1, with 10 bases fitting TRBD1. The germline V gene encodes CDR1 SGDLS and CDR2 YYNGEE. V was clipped by 4 bases and J by 11 bases; unmatched bases: 5. The CDR3 contains 12 residues. CDR3 DNA: TGTGCCAGCAGCTTGGGGACAGGGGTCGCTTTCTTT. Residues: CASSLGTGVAFF.

J is TRBJ2-3 and V is TRBV5-1, with D perhaps TRBD1 or TRBD2 (5 bases each). The CDR3 is 15 residues long. V dropped 0 bases and J dropped 3 bases, with 11 bases sitting between them. Germline loops: CDR1 SGHRS, CDR2 YFSETQ. Here the CDR3 reads CASSLDTRGTDTQYF. The CDR3 DNA reads TGCGCCAGCAGCTTGGACACGAGGGGTACAGATACGCAGTATTTT.

The rearrangement uses TRBV28 and TRBJ2-3; D is perhaps TRBD2 (7 bases). This CDR3 comprises 17 residues. The V end was cut by 2 bases, the J end by 3 bases, with 18 bases between. Germline V gene data show CDR1 as MDHEN and CDR2 as SYDVKM. This chain's CDR3 is CASSLTTAGAKTDTQYF. CDR3 DNA: TGTGCCAGCAGTTTAACCACGGCGGGGGCAAAAACAGATACGCAGTATTTT.

This clone was seen only once. The CDR3 DNA reads TGTGCCATCAGTGACAGGGGGGGAATTGAAAAACTGTTTTTT. It encodes CAISDRGGIEKLFF. The chain links TRBV10-3 to TRBJ1-4, with 7 bases identical to TRBD1. Trimming at V came to 3 bases and at J to 7 bases, leaving 5 bases not matched to a gene. CDR1 is ENHRY, CDR2 SYGVKD, per germline. CDR3 length equals 14 residues.

Of note for this clone: Other nucleotide sequences from this sample produce the same CDR3. The chain uses TRBV5-1 and TRBJ2-7, with D possibly called TRBD1 or TRBD2 (6 bases each). Germline values: CDR1 SGHRS, CDR2 YFSETQ. V shed 0 bases and J shed 3 bases, with 10 bases lying between them. The CDR3 has 14 amino acids. This CDR3 is CASSLEQGGYEQYF. The CDR3 nucleotides are TGCGCCAGCAGCTTGGAACAGGGAGGCTACGAGCAGTACTTC.

This rearrangement joins TRBV7-2 to TRBJ2-7; no clear D. This CDR3 spans 11 amino acids. The germline gives CDR1 SGHTA, CDR2 FQGNSA. Deletions cut 3 bases from V and 4 bases from J, with 4 bases between. In DNA form, the CDR3 reads TGTGCCAGCAGCTTCCAATACGAGCAGTACTTC. Residues: CASSFQYEQYF.

In regard to this clone: Other DNA sequences from this sample encode an identical CDR3 as well. The chain joins TRBV19 to TRBJ2-5, with D uncertain. The germline V and J ends were trimmed by 3 bases and 2 bases, with 7 bases remaining between them. This CDR3 contains 13 residues. Germline V gene lookup returns CDR1 LNHDA and CDR2 SQIVND (reference sequence). The CDR3 sequence is CASSMDGQETQYF. DNA of the CDR3: TGTGCCAGTAGTATGGACGGACAAGAGACCCAGTACTTC.

This chain joins TRBV18 and TRBJ2-2; D gene uncertain. Germline values: CDR1 KGHSH, CDR2 LQKENI. Deletions cut 0 bases from V and 4 bases from J, with 12 bases between. This CDR3 contains 16 residues. The CDR3 spells CASSPPGIKSTGELFF. The CDR3 nucleotides read TGTGCCAGCTCACCACCAGGGATAAAGAGCACCGGGGAGCTGTTTTTT.

The rearrangement uses TRBV27 and TRBJ1-2, with D maybe TRBD1 (5 bases). V was cut by 6 bases and J by 8 bases, with 16 bases left in between. The CDR3 covers 13 residues. Looked up from germline, CDR1 is MNHEY and CDR2 is SMNVEV (reference sequence). CDR3 in amino acids: CASSKTQGYGYTF. The DNA of the CDR3 is TGTGCCAGCAGCAAAACCCAGGGATACGGCTACACCTTC.

The rearrangement joins TRBV4-2 to TRBJ2-1; 9 nucleotides match TRBD2. Germline V gene data show CDR1 as LGHNA and CDR2 as YNFKEQ. The CDR3 consists of 16 residues. J lost 4 bases, V lost 6 bases, and 10 bases had no gene match. CDR3 in amino acids: CASSRRLAEGYNEQFF. The CDR3 bases are TGTGCCAGCAGTCGAAGACTAGCGGAAGGTTACAATGAGCAGTTCTTC.

The chain links TRBV28 to TRBJ2-2; tentatively, D is TRBD1 (5 bases). Germline CDR1 MDHEN, CDR2 SYDVKM. CDR3 length equals 13 residues. The ends were cut back, 6 bases at V and 5 bases at J, with 10 bases in the middle. CDR3 coding DNA: TGTGCCAGCAGCCTAGGGGCTACCGGGGAGCTGTTTTTT. Encoded protein: CASSLGATGELFF. The full variable domain, completed using reference TRBV28 and TRBJ2-2, is DVKVTQSSRYLVKRTGEKVFLECVQDMDHENMFWYRQDPGLGLRLIYFSYDVKMKEKGDIPEGYSVSREKKERFSLILESASTNQTSMYLCASSLGATGELFFGEGSRLTVL.

The sample holds one count of this clone. The genes are TRBV27 and TRBJ2-3, with D hard to call. The germline V and J ends were trimmed by 4 bases and 8 bases, with 19 bases remaining between them. This CDR3 contains 15 residues. Per the germline V gene, CDR1 is MNHEY and CDR2 is SMNVEV (reference sequence). This CDR3 is CASSSPTGYIATQYF. CDR3 nucleotides: TGTGCCAGCAGTTCTCCAACGGGCTACATTGCTACGCAGTATTTT.

The V and J genes are TRBV19 and TRBJ2-7; 8 positions match TRBD1. The trim removed 3 bases at V and 0 bases at J, leaving 4 bases unmatched. The germline CDR1 and CDR2 sequences are LNHDA and SQIVND (reference sequence). The CDR3 sequence is 15 residues long. CDR3 DNA sequence: TGTGCCAGTAGTATTCCAGGGGGCGACTCCTACGAGCAGTACTTC. It yields the protein CASSIPGGDSYEQYF.

On this clone itself: The identical CDR3 is also encoded by other nucleotide sequences in the sample. The rearrangement links TRBV18 to TRBJ2-7; D call uncertain. The CDR3 length is 13 residues. Germline CDR1 is KGHSH and CDR2 is LQKENI. The V end was cut by 3 bases, the J end by 1 base, with 7 bases between. The CDR3 DNA is TGTGCCAGCTCACCGGACGGATCCTACGAGCAGTACTTC. Translated, it gives CASSPDGSYEQYF.

The chain employs TRBV28 and TRBJ2-3; 7 bases are a match to TRBD1. The CDR3 contains 15 residues. V gave up 8 bases and J gave up 2 bases; unmatched junction bases: 10. CDR1 and CDR2 from the germline V gene are MDHEN and SYDVKM. For the CDR3, the DNA is TGTGCCAGCGCACCGCTGACAGGGTTCACAGATACGCAGTATTTT. Encoded protein: CASAPLTGFTDTQYF.

The chain joins TRBV12-5 to TRBJ2-3, with 8 bases that match TRBD1. The CDR3 runs to 15 residues. CDR1 is LGHNT and CDR2 is FRNRAP in the germline V gene. With 6 bases clipped from V and 0 bases from J, the junction kept 5 bases outside the gene matches. Here the CDR3 DNA reads TGTGCTAGTGGGCGACAGGGGCTTAGCACAGATACGCAGTATTTT. This gives the protein CASGRQGLSTDTQYF.

CDR3 sequence reads: CASSSPHIAKNIQYF. The DNA of the CDR3 is TGTGCCAGCAGTTCCCCCCACATAGCCAAAAACATTCAGTACTTC. This chain joins TRBV28 and TRBJ2-4; no definite D call. V was trimmed by 4 bases and J by 0 bases, leaving 10 bases between them. CDR1 is MDHEN, CDR2 SYDVKM, per germline. The CDR3 runs to 15 residues.

A note on this clone: Other DNA sequences in the same sample also yield this CDR3. The chain carries TRBV7-9 and TRBJ1-1; a weak D match, TRBD1 (5 bases). V was clipped by 5 bases and J by 6 bases, with 10 bases between them. Germline V lookup: CDR1 SEHNR, CDR2 FQNEAQ (reference sequence). The CDR3 has 12 amino acids. CDR3 coding DNA: TGTGCCAGCAGCCCTGGGACGTCTGAAGCTTTCTTT. Amino acids: CASSPGTSEAFF.

This chain uses TRBV27 with TRBJ2-3; D may be TRBD2 (8 bases). Germline lookup yields CDR1 MNHEY and CDR2 SMNVEV (reference sequence). Trimming removed 7 bases at V and 3 bases at J, with 17 bases between. CDR3 length: 15 amino acids. The DNA for the CDR3 is TGTGCCAGCACCGACGGGAGGGGGCGAACAGATACGCAGTATTTT. This gives the protein CASTDGRGRTDTQYF.

The J gene is TRBJ1-3, the V gene TRBV5-1, with unresolved D. Germline V lookup: CDR1 SGHRS, CDR2 YFSETQ. The CDR3 has 14 residues. Trimming removed 0 bases from V and 7 bases from J, with 11 bases in between. CDR3 loop: CASSLELGSNTIYF. CDR3 nucleotides: TGCGCCAGCAGCTTGGAATTGGGTAGCAACACCATATATTTT.

As for this clone: At the DNA level, this CDR3 is encoded by other sequences in the same sample as well. The genes are TRBV7-2 and TRBJ2-7; tentative D call: TRBD1 (6 bases). Germline V gene sequence: CDR1 SGHTA, CDR2 FQGNSA. The length of the CDR3 is 14 residues. With 6 bases removed from V and 0 bases from J, the gap between germline ends came to 12 bases. The CDR3: CASSRGQSSYEQYF. CDR3 nucleotides: TGTGCCAGCAGTCGTGGACAGAGCTCCTACGAGCAGTACTTC.

The V gene is TRBV27, the J gene TRBJ2-7, with D perhaps TRBD2 (6 bases). Looked up from germline, CDR1 is MNHEY and CDR2 is SMNVEV (reference sequence). The CDR3 has 16 amino acids. V lost 8 bases, J lost 5 bases, and 25 bases lay in between. The CDR3 region is CASSPLGIGGGHEQYF. In DNA form, the CDR3 reads TGTGCCAGCTCTCCCCTTGGGATCGGGGGAGGCCACGAGCAGTACTTC.

The rearrangement uses TRBV6-5 and TRBJ2-7; 7 bases fit TRBD2. V gave up 2 bases and J gave up 2 bases; unmatched junction bases: 3. Germline assignment: CDR1 MNHEY and CDR2 SVGAGI. This CDR3 region has 14 residues. CDR3 nucleotide sequence: TGTGCCAGCAGTTACGGGGGGGACCCCTACGAGCAGTACTTC. This encodes CASSYGGDPYEQYF.

A single count supports this clone. Other DNA sequences of this sample code for an identical CDR3. V and J are TRBV6-5 and TRBJ2-1, with TRBD2 as a possible D gene (5 bases). Germline CDR1 reads MNHEY; CDR2 reads SVGAGI. V was pared by 0 bases and J by 5 bases, with 8 bases between. This CDR3 has 14 amino acids. The CDR3 here is CASSYSWRDNEQFF. In DNA form, the CDR3 reads TGTGCCAGCAGTTACTCTTGGCGGGACAATGAGCAGTTCTTC.